This record looks at one T cell receptor (beta chain) sequence and its context. Sequencing was performed with immunoSEQ multiplex PCR; in TCRdb, only in-frame clones are kept and a portion is missing. The repertoire holds about 110,000 clones, about 85% seen once, with roughly 3% in the top ten. The sample is drawn from a study of cytomegalovirus exposure and HLA in healthy donors. This CDR3 comprises 16 residues. V was trimmed by 0 bases and J by 2 bases, leaving 13 bases between them. Germline CDR1 reads SGHNT; CDR2 reads YYREEE (reference sequence). Sequencing was done on a sample of PBMCs. The V gene is TRBV5-4, the J gene TRBJ2-3; the D gene is possibly TRBD1 (6 bases). This clonotype originated in a woman between 18 and 29 years old in good health and CMV-seronegative. CDR3 DNA: TGTGCCAGCAGCTTGGCTCTAGGACAGCACACAGATACGCAGTATTTT. As protein: CASSLALGQHTDTQYF.